The clone carrying this T cell receptor beta chain has a handful of counts. Its antigen is as yet unknown. PCR was performed using 60 Vbeta and 13 Jbeta primers. Measured with immunoSEQ multiplex PCR; TCRdb has only the in-frame clones, and not every one. The table lists 200,000 to 250,000 clones, approximately 83% of them singletons. Per the germline V gene, CDR1 is LGHNT and CDR2 is FRNRAP. After removal of 7 bases from V and 4 bases from J, the junction contained 4 bases not matched to a gene. The CDR3 has 13 amino acids. The data belong to a study of cytomegalovirus exposure and HLA in healthy donors. Study-level results: Later on, a genetic analysis was performed. It linked a missense variant in DCLRE1C with V- and J-gene trimming of TCR beta. The investigators catalogued 164 TCR beta chains as cytomegalovirus-associated. When a later analysis was performed, an Asian-associated ancestry cluster reportedly had fewer N-insertions than the roughly 670-donor mean.

This chain links TRBV12-5 with TRBJ2-3; 8 bases align to TRBD2. Sequenced material: PBMCs. The clonotype originates from a boy aged 2 to 10 in good health and CMV-seronegative. The CDR3 bases are TGTGCTAGTGTATCGGGAGGGGCAGATACGCAGTATTTT. It yields the protein CASVSGGADTQYF.